The entry below gives a single T cell receptor (beta chain) sequence along with its context. Its antigen remains unidentified. This table comes from immunoSEQ multiplex PCR, and its TCRdb copy is limited to in-frame clones, with some not included. This table holds around 120,000 clones, less than 95% found once. This record belongs to a study of graft-versus-host responses after intestinal transplantation. Overall study context: Anti-thymocyte globulin was used for induction in all recipients, who then took tacrolimus and steroids for approximately 3 years. Whole-study findings and limits: There was an association between peak levels of circulating GvH clones and early post-transplant HvG declines. Some patients had graft-donor T cell macrochimerism, and their allografts showed high graft-versus-host to host-versus-graft clonal ratios.

The J segment lost 0 bases and the V segment lost 4 bases, leaving 0 bases of the junction unmatched. The CDR3 is made up of 15 amino acids. Germline CDR1 is SGHTA and CDR2 is FQGNSA. This sequence originates from a human donor who received an intestinal transplant. The sample in question was unstimulated CD4+ T cells sorted from spleen or lymph node cells, obtained before intestinal transplant. The V gene is TRBV7-2, the J gene TRBJ1-6; 7 bases match TRBD1. CDR3 in amino acids: CASSWDSSYNSPLHF. The DNA of the CDR3 is TGTGCCAGCAGCTGGGACAGCTCCTATAATTCACCCCTCCACTTT.